This is a list of T cell receptor beta chains from one sample in a study of T-cell reconstitution after alpha-beta-depleted transplantation in children. TCRdb reprocessed the PCR reads via MiXCR and lists one record per CDR3 protein. Of about 600,000 distinct CDR3 sequences listed, roughly 13% are singletons. This specimen consisted of PBMCs, mostly from graft donor cells, obtained 360 days after TCRalphabeta/CD19-depleted stem cell transplant. The receptor set was obtained from a male patient between 5 and 17 years old who had a stem cell transplant for acute myeloid leukemia, so the T cells may come from the graft donor. The CDR3 runs from the conserved cysteine through the conserved F or W. The D gene is left open where the match is weak. Clone size, where shown, is once, few, many, or a class for clones that have expanded.

>TRBV6-5|.|TRBJ2-1|many
TGTGCCAGCAGTTACTCACTCTCCTTCTACAATGAGCAGTTCTTC
CASSYSLSFYNEQFF
>TRBV29-1|.|TRBJ2-4|.
TGCAGCGTTGAAGGCAGGTCCAAAAACATTCAGTACTTC
CSVEGRSKNIQYF
>TRBV18|.|TRBJ2-7|.
TGTGCCAGCTCACCAGTGTCGGGGGAGCAGTACTTC
CASSPVSGEQYF
>TRBV9|.|TRBJ1-2|.
TGTGCCAGCAGCGTAGGGCAGGCCCTATTTAACTATGGCTACACCTTC
CASSVGQALFNYGYTF
>TRBV6-2/TRBV6-3|.|TRBJ2-2|.
TGTGCCAGCAGTTACAACTTCCCCGCAGGGGAGCTGTTTTTT
CASSYNFPAGELFF
>TRBV5-1|.|TRBJ1-2|few
TGCGCCAGCAGCTTCCGGGACATATTAGGGAATGGCTACACCTTC
CASSFRDILGNGYTF
>TRBV12-3/TRBV12-4|TRBD2|TRBJ2-7|.
TGTGCCAGCAGTTCGGGACTAGCGGGAGCGAAGGCCTACGAGCAGTACTTC
CASSSGLAGAKAYEQYF
>TRBV20-1|TRBD1|TRBJ2-3|.
TGCAGTGCTTCCGGGACAGGGGATAGCACAGATACGCAGTATTTT
CSASGTGDSTDTQYF
>TRBV5-1|TRBD1|TRBJ2-2|few
TGCGCCAGCAGACGGGACAGCCCGAACACCGGGGAGCTGTTTTTT
CASRRDSPNTGELFF
>TRBV18|.|TRBJ2-1|.
TGTGCCAGCTCACCAAACCGCGTAATCAATGAGCAGTTCTTC
CASSPNRVINEQFF
>TRBV7-2|TRBD1|TRBJ2-1|many
TGTGCCAGCAGCGGGACAGAGTATTATGAGCAGTTCTTC
CASSGTEYYEQFF
>TRBV12-3/TRBV12-4|.|TRBJ2-5|few
TGTGCCAGCACCTCCACAGAACAAGAGACCCAGTACTTC
CASTSTEQETQYF
>TRBV6-1|TRBD1|TRBJ1-6|.
TGTGCCAGCAGTCGAATCATACAGGGGGCCGGCAATTCACCCCTCCACTTT
CASSRIIQGAGNSPLHF
>TRBV28|TRBD2|TRBJ2-3|few
TGTGCCAGCAGATACATAGCGGGAGTTCATGCAGATACGCAGTATTTT
CASRYIAGVHADTQYF
>TRBV24-1|.|TRBJ2-5|.
TGTGCCACCAGTGCCCGTACAGGCCACTTACCTGGGGAGACCCAGTACTTC
CATSARTGHLPGETQYF
>TRBV25-1|.|TRBJ2-5|few
TGTGCCAGCAGTCACCTTGAGGGACCGGAGACCCAGTACTTC
CASSHLEGPETQYF
>TRBV18|.|TRBJ2-2|few
TGTGCCAGCTCACCACAGGGATCGCACCCCGGGGAGCTGTTTTTT
CASSPQGSHPGELFF
>TRBV11-3|TRBD1|TRBJ2-1|once
TGTGCCAGCAGCGGCGGGGACAGGGGACGGGATGAGCAGTTCTTC
CASSGGDRGRDEQFF
>TRBV7-9|.|TRBJ2-7|many
TGTGCCAGCAGCTTAGCGGGAGTGAGATACGAGCAGTACTTC
CASSLAGVRYEQYF
>TRBV7-9|TRBD1|TRBJ2-1|.
TGTGCCAGCAGCCCCAACAGGGGGCGGGCCTACAATGAGCAGTTCTTC
CASSPNRGRAYNEQFF
>TRBV12-3/TRBV12-4|.|TRBJ2-7|few
TGTGCCAGCAGTTTAGATGTACGGGGGATTTTCTACGAGCAGTACTTC
CASSLDVRGIFYEQYF
>TRBV7-2|.|TRBJ2-1|few
TGTGCCAGCAGCTCGCCGGGACTCCTAGGGGGCTACAATGAGCAGTTCTTC
CASSSPGLLGGYNEQFF
>TRBV27|TRBD2|TRBJ2-7|few
TGTGCCAGCAGTGTGACTAGCGGGGGCTCCTACGAGCAGTACTTC
CASSVTSGGSYEQYF
>TRBV6-5|.|TRBJ2-7|.
TGTGCCAGCAGTTACAGCGGGTCAGGGATCTACGAGCAGTACTTC
CASSYSGSGIYEQYF
>TRBV14|.|TRBJ2-7|few
TGTGCCAGCAGCCAAGATTATCAGAGGGCTAGCGCCACCTACGAGCAGTACTTC
CASSQDYQRASATYEQYF
>TRBV20-1|.|TRBJ2-5|few
TGCAGTGCCCTTCTAGCGCAGGTGGAGACCCAGTACTTC
CSALLAQVETQYF
>TRBV24-1|.|TRBJ2-1|many
TGTGCCACCAGTGAAGGCCGTAGCTCCTACAATGAGCAGTTCTTC
CATSEGRSSYNEQFF
>TRBV19|.|TRBJ2-1|.
TGTGCCAGTAGAACGATACCCGAGGGGAATGAGCAGTTCTTC
CASRTIPEGNEQFF
>TRBV5-1|.|TRBJ2-7|.
TGCGCCAGCAGCTTGGGGTGGGGGGCGCGTACCGAGCAGTACTTC
CASSLGWGARTEQYF
>TRBV20-1|TRBD2|TRBJ2-3|many
TGCAGTGCTAGTAAGAGCGGGACTAGCACAGATACGCAGTATTTT
CSASKSGTSTDTQYF
>TRBV20-1|.|TRBJ2-7|many
TGCAGTGCTAGTTACGGCGAGCAGTACTTC
CSASYGEQYF
>TRBV28|TRBD1|TRBJ2-7|few
TGTGCCAGCACCTCCGGGACAGGTTCCTACGAGCAGTACTTC
CASTSGTGSYEQYF
>TRBV12-3/TRBV12-4|.|TRBJ2-1|many
TGTGCCAGCATCCCCGGGCCCCTTGGTTACAATGAGCAGTTCTTC
CASIPGPLGYNEQFF
>TRBV29-1|TRBD1|TRBJ1-5|once
TGCAGCGTTATACAGGGGGGTCAGCCCCAGCATTTT
CSVIQGGQPQHF
>TRBV29-1|.|TRBJ2-7|few
TGCAGCGTCGTCCCCGGGACGGTGTACGAGCAGTACTTC
CSVVPGTVYEQYF
>TRBV6-2/TRBV6-3|TRBD2|TRBJ2-4|.
TGTGCCAGCTCCGGACTAGGCGGAGGCCAGCAGTACTTC
CASSGLGGGQQYF
>TRBV7-3|TRBD2|TRBJ2-1|few
TGTGCCAGCAGCCTGACTAGCGGGAGGTTAGGTGAGCAGTTCTTC
CASSLTSGRLGEQFF
>TRBV7-2|.|TRBJ2-7|.
TGTGCCAGCAGCTTAAGACGGGCTCTGGAGCAGTACTTC
CASSLRRALEQYF
>TRBV7-2|.|TRBJ2-7|many
TGTGCCAGCAGCCTCCCCTCCGGGTCCGTTAGAGGGGGAGAGCAGTACTTC
CASSLPSGSVRGGEQYF
>TRBV25-1|.|TRBJ2-7|many
TGTGCCAGCAGTGAATACAGACGGAACCTCTACGAGCAGTACTTC
CASSEYRRNLYEQYF
>TRBV7-2|TRBD1|TRBJ2-7|.
TGTGCCAGCAGCTTCGACCCGGGACAGGCAAGTTACGAGCAGTACTTC
CASSFDPGQASYEQYF
>TRBV7-8|.|TRBJ2-7|many
TGTGCCAGCAGCTTAGGGGACCGCAGATACGAGCAGTACTTC
CASSLGDRRYEQYF
>TRBV20-1|.|TRBJ2-5|few
TGCAGTGCTAGGAGCCCCGTACCACCCGAGACCCAGTACTTC
CSARSPVPPETQYF
>TRBV4-1|.|TRBJ1-2|few
TGCGCCAGCAGCCAAGTGGCACAGGGATATGGCTACACCTTC
CASSQVAQGYGYTF
>TRBV11-2|TRBD2|TRBJ2-1|few
TGTGCCAGCAGCTTAGTTGCCCGTGTCGGACTAGCGGGGGTAAATGAGCAGTTCTTC
CASSLVARVGLAGVNEQFF
>TRBV7-2|.|TRBJ2-5|few
TGTGCCAGCAGCTTAGGTTTCAGCCTCCAAGAGACCCAGTACTTC
CASSLGFSLQETQYF
>TRBV9|TRBD2|TRBJ2-5|few
TGTGCCAGCAGCCCGGCCGGGACTAGCGGGAGAGAGACCCAGTACTTC
CASSPAGTSGRETQYF
>TRBV20-1|.|TRBJ2-7|many
TGCAGTGCTTTCTCACAGGAATCGATCTACGAGCAGTACTTC
CSAFSQESIYEQYF
>TRBV12-3/TRBV12-4|.|TRBJ1-5|few
TGTGCCAGCAGTTTATTCTGGGGGGAAAGGAGGAATCAGCCCCAGCATTTT
CASSLFWGERRNQPQHF
>TRBV5-5|.|TRBJ1-1|.
TGTGCCAGCAGCTTATACCCGGGGACAATACAATCTGAAGCTTTCTTT
CASSLYPGTIQSEAFF
>TRBV20-1|.|TRBJ2-2|many
TGCAGTGCTCTAAGCGGGCAGGGGGCCGGGGAGCTGTTTTTT
CSALSGQGAGELFF
>TRBV6-1|TRBD2|TRBJ2-7|few
TGTGCCAGCAGTCGGCGACTAGCGGGACTCCCCTCCTACGAGCAGTACTTC
CASSRRLAGLPSYEQYF